This TCR beta chain is drawn from a study of blood T cell repertoires in COVID-19. Per the original methods: Researchers report that nucleated cell counts were estimated from reference gene primer amplification. Produced via immunoSEQ multiplex PCR; TCRdb's table is partial and in-frame only. That table gives V, J and clone size, and the DNA gave D and trimming. The repertoire has over 140,000 clones, 84% of them found once; the top ten carry under 4.5%. Trimming shortened V by 8 bases and J by 2 bases, and 19 bases separated the two germline ends. The CDR3 spans 15 residues. The germline V gene encodes CDR1 MNHEY and CDR2 SVGAGI.

The chain employs TRBV6-5 and TRBJ2-7; possibly TRBD2 for D (5 bases). This TCR was sampled from a woman aged 55-75 years with acute or convalescent COVID-19. Sequenced material: peripheral blood. The chain's CDR3 is CASLSRGTKAYEQYF. In DNA form, the CDR3 reads TGTGCCAGCCTTAGCCGGGGTACAAAAGCCTACGAGCAGTACTTC.